The following is a T cell receptor beta chain sequence with its context. The antigen remains unidentified. The sample is drawn from a study of CD8 T cells in Susac syndrome. Findings and limits, study-wide: The TCR sequencing and HLA analysis in the study involved a relatively small number of individuals, as the study acknowledged.

Looked up from germline, CDR1 is SQVTM and CDR2 is ANQGSEA. The CDR3 extends over 14 amino acids. V shed 0 bases, J shed 7 bases, and the junction held 5 bases outside the gene matches. RNA in amounts of about 0.5 to 1 ug was reverse transcribed with random hexamers. The method of amplification for TCR beta CDR3 was immunoSEQ multiplex PCR, covering 54 Vbeta and 13 Jbeta. A single record per CDR3 protein comes from TCRdb applying MiXCR to the immunoSEQ multiplex PCR reads. The table has 60,000 to 75,000 distinct CDR3 sequences, approximately 95% seen once; the top ten hold about 0.25%. TCR beta sequencing was performed on blood CD8+ and CD4+ T cells. The healthy controls were matched to patients by age and sex.

This clonotype originated in a human donor in good health. V usage is TRBV29-1 and J usage is TRBJ2-2; TRBD2 agrees at 7 bases. The source material was CD8+ T cells from PBMCs. CDR3 nucleotide sequence: TGCAGCGTTGAAGAAGGGACTATCAACGGGGAGCTGTTTTTT. Translated, it gives CSVEEGTINGELFF.